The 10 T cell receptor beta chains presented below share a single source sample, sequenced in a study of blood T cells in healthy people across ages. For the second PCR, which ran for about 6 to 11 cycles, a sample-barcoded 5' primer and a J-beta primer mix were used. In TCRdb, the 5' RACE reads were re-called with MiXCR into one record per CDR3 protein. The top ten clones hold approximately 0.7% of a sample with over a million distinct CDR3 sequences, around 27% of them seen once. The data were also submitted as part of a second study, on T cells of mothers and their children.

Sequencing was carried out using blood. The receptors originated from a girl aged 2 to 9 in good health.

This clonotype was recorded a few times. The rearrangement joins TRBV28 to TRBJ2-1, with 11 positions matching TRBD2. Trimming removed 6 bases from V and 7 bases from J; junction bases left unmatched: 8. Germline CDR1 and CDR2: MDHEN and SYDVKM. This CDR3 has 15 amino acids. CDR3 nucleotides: TGTGCCAGCAGCTTCACTAGCGGGAGTAAGAATGAGCAGTTCTTC. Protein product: CASSFTSGSKNEQFF.

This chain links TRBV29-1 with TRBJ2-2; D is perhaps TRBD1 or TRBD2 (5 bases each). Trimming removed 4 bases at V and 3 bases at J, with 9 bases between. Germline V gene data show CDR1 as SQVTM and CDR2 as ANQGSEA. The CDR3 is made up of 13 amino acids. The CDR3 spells CSVGDLHTGELFF. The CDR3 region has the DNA TGCAGCGTTGGGGACCTTCACACCGGGGAGCTGTTTTTT.

The CDR3 region has the DNA TGTGCCAGCAGCGCGGACACCTCAACTAATGAAAAACTGTTTTTT. Its protein is CASSADTSTNEKLFF. The chain couples TRBV9 to TRBJ1-4, with D possibly matching TRBD1 (5 bases). Trimming shortened V by 3 bases and J by 0 bases, and 9 bases separated the two germline ends. Germline V gene lookup returns CDR1 SGDLS and CDR2 YYNGEE. This CDR3 is built from 15 residues.

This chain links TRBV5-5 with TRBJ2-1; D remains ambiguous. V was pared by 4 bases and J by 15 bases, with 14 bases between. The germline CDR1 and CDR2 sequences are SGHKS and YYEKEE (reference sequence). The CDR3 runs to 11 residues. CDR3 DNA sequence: TGTGCCAGCAGCCTGTTAGACAATCCGTTCTTC. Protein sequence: CASSLLDNPFF.

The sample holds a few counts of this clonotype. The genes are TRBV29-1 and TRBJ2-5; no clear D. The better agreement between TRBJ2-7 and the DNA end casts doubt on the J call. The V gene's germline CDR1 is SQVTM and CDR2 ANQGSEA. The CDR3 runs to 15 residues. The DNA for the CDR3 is TGCAGCGTTGTGCCCTTAGGTAGGGCAAGCTACGAGCAGTACTTC. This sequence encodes CSVVPLGRASYEQYF.

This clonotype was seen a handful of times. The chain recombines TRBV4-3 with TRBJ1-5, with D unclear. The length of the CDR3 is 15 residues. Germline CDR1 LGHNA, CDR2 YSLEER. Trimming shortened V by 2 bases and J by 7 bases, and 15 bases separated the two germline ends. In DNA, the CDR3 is TGCGCCAGCAGCCAATCCGGGGATCTGAGCCAGCCCCAGCATTTT. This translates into CASSQSGDLSQPQHF.

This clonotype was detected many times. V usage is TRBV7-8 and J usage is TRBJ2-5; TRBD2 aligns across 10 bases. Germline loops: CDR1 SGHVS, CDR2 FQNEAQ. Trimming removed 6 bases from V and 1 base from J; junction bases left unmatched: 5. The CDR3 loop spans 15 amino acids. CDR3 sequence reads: CASSPSGGLQETQYF. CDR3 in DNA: TGTGCCAGCAGTCCTAGCGGGGGACTCCAAGAGACCCAGTACTTC.

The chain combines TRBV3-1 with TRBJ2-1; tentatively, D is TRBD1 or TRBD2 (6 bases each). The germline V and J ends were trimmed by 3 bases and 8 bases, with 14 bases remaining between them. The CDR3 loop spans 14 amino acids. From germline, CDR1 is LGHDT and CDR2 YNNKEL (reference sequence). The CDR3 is CASSQGPGADEQFF. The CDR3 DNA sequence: TGTGCCAGCAGCCAGGGTCCGGGGGCGGATGAGCAGTTCTTC.

In nucleotides, the CDR3 is TGTGCCAGCAGCTTAATGGCAGGCGCACACCAAGAGACCCAGTACTTC. This translates into CASSLMAGAHQETQYF. The V gene is TRBV7-9, the J gene TRBJ2-5; the D is unclear. The V and J ends lost 2 bases and 0 bases respectively, with 13 bases between them. Germline V CDR1 and CDR2: SEHNR, FQNEAQ (reference sequence). The CDR3 covers 16 residues.

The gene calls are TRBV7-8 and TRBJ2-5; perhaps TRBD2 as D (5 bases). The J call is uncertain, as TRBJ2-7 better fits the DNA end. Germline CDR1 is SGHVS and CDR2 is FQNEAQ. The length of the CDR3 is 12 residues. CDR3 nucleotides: TGTGCCAGCACGGGGAATAGGTACGAGCAGTACTTC. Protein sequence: CASTGNRYEQYF.